This T cell receptor beta chain emerged from a study of molecular identifiers for immune sequencing clone quantification. The overall study: Four of five splits of RNA from around 18,000 or 91,000 naive CD8 cells were sequenced in replicates.

This clonotype was found many times. Bulk TCR library preparation followed previously described methods with listed TCR primers. One entry per CDR3 protein, called by TCRdb with MiXCR from the PCR reads. The repertoire has under 350,000 distinct CDR3 sequences, about a quarter of them found once; the top ten carry 0.65% to 0.75%. CDR1 and CDR2 from the germline V gene are SNHLY and FYNNEI. The CDR3 runs to 15 residues. V dropped 1 base and J dropped 4; count of bases not matched to a gene: 4. The TCR sequence derives from a human donor in good health. Some libraries in this study had Jurkat cell RNA spiked in. The sequenced material came from naive CD8+ T cells from blood, with Jurkat cell RNA spiked in. The subset is: FACS-sorted CD8+CD4-CCR7+CD45RA+ naive T cells. The chain combines TRBV2 with TRBJ2-3; 8 nucleotides align to TRBD2. CDR3 region: CASSEGAGGPDTQYF. In DNA form, the CDR3 reads TGTGCCAGCAGTGAAGGGGCGGGGGGCCCAGATACGCAGTATTTT.